This T cell receptor (beta chain) stems from a study of blood T cell repertoires in COVID-19. The table came from immunoSEQ multiplex PCR; TCRdb's copy has only in-frame clones and leaves some out. Here the sample spans around 390,000 clones, approximately 87% being singletons. In its sample, this clone was seen once. Input material: PBMCs or T cells enriched from blood (not recorded which). This receptor was obtained from a woman aged 50 to 60 who had recovered from COVID-19.

The DNA of the CDR3 is TGTGCCAGCAGCCCCCTAGCACAGGGGGTCTACAATGAGCAGTTCTTC. Translated: CASSPLAQGVYNEQFF. This chain connects TRBV3-1 (or the pseudogene TRBV3-2) to TRBJ2-1; the match to TRBD1 covers 8 bases. Germline lookup yields CDR1 LGHDT and CDR2 YNNKEL (reference sequence). CDR3 length: 16 residues. V lost 4 bases and J lost 3; bases outside the gene matches: 8.